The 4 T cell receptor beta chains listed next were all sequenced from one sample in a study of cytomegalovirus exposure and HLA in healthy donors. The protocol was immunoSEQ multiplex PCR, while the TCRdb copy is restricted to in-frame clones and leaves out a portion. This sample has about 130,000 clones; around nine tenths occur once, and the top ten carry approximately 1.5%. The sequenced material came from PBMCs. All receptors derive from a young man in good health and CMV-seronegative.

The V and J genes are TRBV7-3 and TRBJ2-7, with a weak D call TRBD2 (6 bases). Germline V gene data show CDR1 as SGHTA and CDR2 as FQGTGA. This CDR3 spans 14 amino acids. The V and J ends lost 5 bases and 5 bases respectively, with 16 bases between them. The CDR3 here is CASSEPGVMNEQYF. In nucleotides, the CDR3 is TGTGCCAGCAGCGAACCGGGAGTGATGAACGAGCAGTACTTC.

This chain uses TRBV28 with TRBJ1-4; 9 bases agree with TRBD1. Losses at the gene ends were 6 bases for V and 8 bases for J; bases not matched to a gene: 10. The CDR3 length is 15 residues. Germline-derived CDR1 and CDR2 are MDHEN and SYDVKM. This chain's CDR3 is CASSLPGQGGEKLFF. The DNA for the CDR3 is TGTGCCAGCAGCCTTCCGGGACAGGGTGGGGAAAAACTGTTTTTT.

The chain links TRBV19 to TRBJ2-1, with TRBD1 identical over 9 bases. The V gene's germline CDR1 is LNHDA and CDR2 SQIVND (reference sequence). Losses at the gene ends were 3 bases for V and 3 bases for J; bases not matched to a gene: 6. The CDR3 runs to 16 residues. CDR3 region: CASSIPTGGFYNEQFF. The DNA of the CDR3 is TGTGCCAGTAGTATCCCGACAGGGGGTTTCTACAATGAGCAGTTCTTC.

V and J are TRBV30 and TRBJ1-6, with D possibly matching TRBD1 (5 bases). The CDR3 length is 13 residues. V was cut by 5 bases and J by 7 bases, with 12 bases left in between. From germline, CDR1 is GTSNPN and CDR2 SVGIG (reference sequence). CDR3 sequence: CAWGRVANSPLHF. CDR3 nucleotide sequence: TGTGCCTGGGGCAGGGTGGCAAATTCACCCCTCCACTTT. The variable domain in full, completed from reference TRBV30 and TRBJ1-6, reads SQTIHQWPATLVQPVGSPLSLECTVEGTSNPNLYWYRQAAGRGLQLLFYSVGIGQISSEVPQNLSASRPQDRQFILSSKKLLLSDSGFYLCAWGRVANSPLHFGNGTRLTVT.